This T cell receptor beta chain was sequenced during a study of shared clonotypes between healthy human individuals. Sequencing was performed with immunoSEQ multiplex PCR; in TCRdb, only in-frame clones are kept and a portion is missing. The sample carries about 1.5 million clones, roughly 97% recorded once. Between the trimmed V and J ends, which lost 5 bases and 0 bases, there was a span of 9 bases. CDR3 length: 14 amino acids. Germline-derived CDR1 and CDR2 are SGDLS and YYNGEE. The TCR sequence derives from a man between 25 and 39 years old in good health. This chain links TRBV9 with TRBJ2-1; TRBD2 might be the D (6 bases). The sample was naive CD4+ T cells sorted from blood. Subset reported: CD45RA+ positively selected. The CDR3 DNA is TGTGCCAGCAGGGAGGGTTCCTCCTACAATGAGCAGTTCTTC. This sequence encodes CASREGSSYNEQFF.